The entry that follows covers one TCR beta chain sequence. The antigen remains unidentified. Patients had blood sampled at baseline and again on cycle 4 day 1 and cycle 7 day 1. This record comes from a study of OX40 agonist ivuxolimab in advanced cancers. Study-level information: Age averaged 60 years (range about 20 to 79), and approximately 80% were male.

V was cut by 6 bases and J by 7 bases, with 4 bases left in between. Germline V CDR1 and CDR2: SGHAT, FQNNGV. The CDR3 contains 10 residues. General study points: At doses 0.1 to 3.0 mg/kg, CD4+ and CD8+ clones expanded.

Here immunoSEQ multiplex PCR was the method, and the copy in TCRdb shows in-frame clones only, minus some. Of 65,000 to 100,000 clones in the sample, approximately 92% were seen once. This receptor was obtained from an adult with an advanced solid tumor such as melanoma, head and neck, liver or kidney cancer. Material: CD4+ or CD8+ T cells sorted from blood, obtained in a trial of the OX40 agonist ivuxolimab. This rearrangement joins TRBV11-2 to TRBJ1-3; D gene unclear. The CDR3: CASSHNTIYF. For the CDR3, the DNA is TGTGCCAGCAGTCATAACACCATATATTTT.